This T cell receptor beta chain was recovered during a study of shared clonotypes between healthy human individuals. The wider study: Three plates each covered CD4 naive and memory; CD8 naive two, CD8 memory one.

Study-wide results and limits: Non-shared clonotypes were found to have lower generation probabilities than the clonotypes that were shared by all four of the sorted-subset donors.

The CDR3 contains 18 residues. In germline, CDR1 is LGHNA, CDR2 YSLEER. Trimming stripped 1 base from V and 2 bases from J, with 18 bases between. CD45RO-negative, CCR7-selected cells formed the naive CD8 fraction, which excluded terminally differentiated effector memory CD45RA+ cells. Notes on this clone: Its antigen is currently unknown.

Libraries were prepared by immunoSEQ multiplex PCR; TCRdb keeps only in-frame clonotypes and omits some of them. The sample shows about 2 million clones, over 85% of them seen only once. This TCR was sampled from a man aged 18-30 years in good health. Material: naive CD8+ T cells sorted from blood. The chain uses TRBV4-3 and TRBJ2-1, with D perhaps TRBD2 (6 bases). The CDR3 sequence is CASSQAHVTSSAYNEQFF. CDR3 bases: TGCGCCAGCAGCCAAGCCCACGTCACTAGCAGCGCCTACAATGAGCAGTTCTTC.